This T cell receptor (beta chain) stems from a study of blood T cell repertoires in COVID-19. The CDR3 spans 14 residues. CDR1 MNHEY and CDR2 SVGAGI come from the germline V gene. Trimming took off 10 bases at V and 1 base at J, with 16 bases between the two ends. Libraries were prepared by immunoSEQ multiplex PCR; TCRdb keeps only in-frame clonotypes and omits some of them. The sample lists approximately 300,000 clones; 90% to 95% were seen once. The chain employs TRBV6-5 and TRBJ1-2; tentatively, D is TRBD1 (5 bases). Sequencing used PBMCs or T cells enriched from blood (not recorded which). The receptor comes from a woman under 40 who had been exposed to COVID-19. The CDR3 DNA reads TGTGCCACCCGACAGTTCTCCCATAACTATGGCTACACCTTC. Translation: CATRQFSHNYGYTF.